These T cell receptor beta chains were read from a single sample in a study of OX40 agonist ivuxolimab in advanced cancers. This table comes from immunoSEQ multiplex PCR, and its TCRdb copy is limited to in-frame clones, with some not included. Of more than 65,000 clones in the sample, roughly 80% were seen once. The sequencing here drew on CD4+ or CD8+ T cells sorted from blood, taken in a trial of the OX40 agonist ivuxolimab. The receptors shown here come from an adult with an advanced solid tumor such as melanoma, head and neck, liver or kidney cancer. Both conserved end residues are part of each CDR3. Fields, in order: D gene, V gene, J gene, clone size, CDR3 DNA, CDR3 protein. D genes are given only for firm matches. Size tells how often a clone was seen (once, few, many) or the class of an expanded clone, and some rows leave it out.

-	TRBV4-2	TRBJ2-7	-	TGTGCCAGCAGCCAAGAGTTGGCCAGGGGTGGCGAGCAGTACTTC	CASSQELARGGEQYF
TRBD1	TRBV5-5	TRBJ2-7	few	TGTGCCAGCAGCTTGGCCGGGACAGACGAGCAGTACTTC	CASSLAGTDEQYF
-	TRBV7-9	TRBJ1-6	-	TGTGCCAGCAGCTTCGGCGGAGGGGATTCACCCCTCCACTTT	CASSFGGGDSPLHF
TRBD1	TRBV7-6	TRBJ2-2	-	TGTGCCAGCAGCCAGGACAGGCCCCCGAACACCGGGGAGCTGTTTTTT	CASSQDRPPNTGELFF
-	TRBV7-2	TRBJ2-1	-	TGTGCCAGCAGAGGGGGGGGGACCCCCTCCTACAATGAGCAGTTCTTC	CASRGGGTPSYNEQFF
TRBD1	TRBV7-9	TRBJ2-3	-	TGTGCCAGCAGCCCCCCCTGGGACAGGGTTAAGCTAGCGCAGTATTTT	CASSPPWDRVKLAQYF
-	TRBV18	TRBJ1-5	-	TGTGCCAGCTCACCACCGTCGGCTCAGCCCCAGCATTTT	CASSPPSAQPQHF
-	TRBV11-2	TRBJ2-3	few	TGTGCCAGCAGCTTTTGGGTGGGGAATCGGGATACGCAGTATTTT	CASSFWVGNRDTQYF
-	TRBV7-2	TRBJ1-5	-	TGTGCCAGCAGCTTATGGGGGGCGCAGCCCCAGCATTTT	CASSLWGAQPQHF
-	TRBV7-3	TRBJ2-1	-	TGTGCCAGCAGCTTAACGGCCTACAATGAGCAGTTCTTC	CASSLTAYNEQFF
-	TRBV9	TRBJ1-6	-	TGTGCCAGCAGCGTAGACAGCTCCTATAATTCACCCCTCCACTTT	CASSVDSSYNSPLHF
TRBD2	TRBV7-6	TRBJ2-7	-	TGTGCCAGCAGCGGGGGACTAGCAGACAGCTCCTACGAGCAGTACTTC	CASSGGLADSSYEQYF
-	TRBV7-2	TRBJ2-5	-	TGTGCCAGCAGCTTATATTTAGAGACCCAGTACTTC	CASSLYLETQYF
-	TRBV19	TRBJ2-3	-	TGTGCCAGTAGTATTCCGGGGGGCCGCACAGATACGCAGTATTTT	CASSIPGGRTDTQYF
-	TRBV6-1	TRBJ1-2	-	TGTGCCGCGGGATATGGCTACACCTTC	CAAGYGYTF